This T cell receptor (beta chain) is from a study of blood T cell repertoires in COVID-19. Whole-study context: Sites across the United States, Italy and Spain contributed samples from acute and convalescent COVID-19. PBMCs, B-cell-depleted T cells, or T cells were the source of the cDNA or gDNA that made up the material.

In the source study's methods: How many nucleated cells were present was estimated from reference gene primer amplification. Using immunoSEQ multiplex PCR, the repertoire was profiled, and TCRdb retains in-frame clones only, with some absent. That table supplies the V and J calls and clone size; D and trimming were determined from the DNA. The sample comprises approximately 87,000 clones, approximately 80% of which are singletons, and about a sixth rests with the top ten. V was pared by 7 bases and J by 2 bases, with 13 bases between. Germline V gene lookup returns CDR1 LGHDT and CDR2 YNNKEL (reference sequence). The CDR3 runs to 14 residues.

The chain employs TRBV3-1 (or the pseudogene TRBV3-2) and TRBJ2-3; TRBD1 is a possible D gene (6 bases). The sequenced sample was peripheral blood. The source of this sequence is a woman older than 75 with acute or convalescent COVID-19. CDR3 nucleotides: TGTGCCAGCAACCCGCAGGGGTACACAGATACGCAGTATTTT. Its protein is CASNPQGYTDTQYF.